This T cell receptor beta chain is from a study of blood T cells in healthy people across ages. Primers used in a second PCR of about 6 to 11 cycles were a sample-barcoded 5' primer and a J-beta primer mix. One entry per CDR3 protein results from TCRdb running MiXCR on the 5' RACE reads. The table lists some 780,000 distinct CDR3 sequences, about 61% of them singletons. Regarding the study as a whole: PBMCs left unsorted prevented a conclusive naive versus antigen-experienced comparison.

The CDR3 has 14 residues. The junction had 6 bases not matched to a gene; V was cut back by 5 bases and J by 3 bases. CDR1 is SGHTA and CDR2 is FQGNSA in the germline V gene. This clonotype was observed a few times. Its antigen is unidentified. The sequenced sample consisted of blood. This TCR came from a man between 35 and 55 years old in good health. This rearrangement joins TRBV7-2 to TRBJ1-2, with 7 bases that match TRBD1. CDR3: CASSPRQGHYGYTF. The DNA of the CDR3 is TGTGCCAGCAGCCCCCGACAGGGCCACTATGGCTACACCTTC.